Each of the 13 T cell receptor beta chains below was sequenced from the same sample in a study of cytomegalovirus exposure and HLA in healthy donors. The study ran its PCR with 60 Vbeta and 13 Jbeta primers. Repertoires were generated with immunoSEQ multiplex PCR, while TCRdb's copy carries only in-frame clones and drops some. Of about 41,000 clones in the sample, over 70% are singletons; the top ten hold around 3%. Sequences were obtained from PBMCs. Source of these receptors: a man aged 50 to 60 in good health and CMV-seronegative.

The CDR3 bases are TGCAGCGCCACCAGACAGGGGGGTTATCATACGCAGTATTTT. Residues: CSATRQGGYHTQYF. V gene TRBV29-1 combines with J gene TRBJ2-3, with 9 bases aligning to TRBD1. The germline gives CDR1 SQVTM, CDR2 ANQGSEA. CDR3 length: 14 amino acids. The J segment lost 7 bases and the V segment lost 7 bases, leaving 12 bases of the junction unmatched.

This rearrangement joins TRBV5-3 to TRBJ2-1, with D possibly being TRBD2 (6 bases). Being an ORF, TRBV5-3 has a function that is uncertain. This CDR3 has 11 amino acids. V lost 9 bases and J 16 bases, leaving 20 bases between the germline ends. CDR3 in amino acids: CAIPKTSKYFF. CDR3 sequence (DNA): TGTGCCATTCCGAAGACTAGTAAATATTTCTTC.

This chain connects TRBV28 to TRBJ1-4; perhaps TRBD1 as D (5 bases). Trimming removed 7 bases from V and 8 bases from J, with 14 bases in between. The germline V gene encodes CDR1 MDHEN and CDR2 SYDVKM. The CDR3 runs to 13 residues. The CDR3 reads CASMQAGNEKLFF. CDR3 DNA sequence: TGTGCCAGCATGCAGGCAGGGAACGAAAAACTGTTTTTT.

This sequence joins TRBV28 and TRBJ1-3; no firm D call. Trimming took off 7 bases at V and 7 bases at J, with 17 bases between the two ends. The CDR3 is 14 amino acids. Germline CDR1 MDHEN, CDR2 SYDVKM. CDR3 region: CASIVGGSANTIYF. Written as DNA, the CDR3 is TGTGCCAGCATCGTCGGCGGGAGCGCGAACACCATATATTTT.

This clone occurred once. V usage is TRBV28 and J usage is TRBJ2-5, with TRBD1 identical over 9 bases. The V gene end was trimmed by 4 bases and the J gene end by 4 bases; junction bases not matched to a gene: 7. Looked up from germline, CDR1 is MDHEN and CDR2 is SYDVKM. This CDR3 comprises 15 residues. The CDR3 loop is CASSYRDRVPETQYF. The CDR3 nucleotides are TGTGCCAGCAGTTACCGGGACAGGGTACCAGAGACCCAGTACTTC.

Notes on this clone: A junction boundary mismatches the germline segment, possibly from a read error. V is TRBV7-9 and J is TRBJ2-5; 9 positions agree with TRBD1. The CDR3 spans 14 residues. Germline V gene data show CDR1 as SEHNR and CDR2 as FQNEAQ (reference sequence). The CDR3 DNA is TGTTCCAGCAGCTTAGGACAGGGGATGGAGACCCAGTACTTC. It yields the protein CSSSLGQGMETQYF.

This clone came up once. The chain combines TRBV11-3 with TRBJ2-1, with 10 bases lining up with TRBD1. The CDR3 is 15 residues long. V lost 1 base to trimming and J lost 6 bases; unmatched junction nucleotides: 3. Germline CDR1 reads SGHNT; CDR2 reads YENEEA. The CDR3 reads CASSLGGDRGNEQFF. The CDR3, as DNA: TGTGCCAGCAGCTTAGGGGGGGACAGGGGCAATGAGCAGTTCTTC.

This rearrangement joins TRBV7-2 to TRBJ2-5, with D maybe TRBD2 (7 bases). Trimming left V 4 bases short and J 1 base short, with 10 bases between. The length of the CDR3 is 14 residues. Germline V lookup: CDR1 SGHTA, CDR2 FQGNSA. CDR3 loop: CASSSGGLQETQYF. The CDR3 DNA follows: TGTGCCAGCAGCTCCGGGGGGCTCCAAGAGACCCAGTACTTC.

This clone was observed a single time. The chain recombines TRBV4-3 with TRBJ1-2; 7 bases line up with TRBD1. The germline gives CDR1 LGHNA, CDR2 YSLEER. With V trimmed by 1 base and J by 7 bases, 6 bases remained unmatched. The CDR3 length is 14 residues. CDR3 sequence (DNA): TGCGCCAGCAGCCAAGGGTGGTCAGGGGGTGGCTACACCTTC. This gives the protein CASSQGWSGGGYTF.

This chain's CDR3 is CASSLGTSGGKASTDTQYF. DNA of the CDR3: TGCGCCAGCAGCTTGGGGACTAGCGGAGGAAAGGCTAGCACAGATACGCAGTATTTT. V usage is TRBV5-1 and J usage is TRBJ2-3, with 10 bases fitting TRBD2. From germline, CDR1 is SGHRS and CDR2 YFSETQ. The V gene end was trimmed by 0 bases and the J gene end by 0 bases; junction bases not matched to a gene: 10. This CDR3 region has 19 residues.

Regarding this clone: One end of the junction varies from germline; a read error may be responsible. The rearrangement uses TRBV7-9 and TRBJ2-5; D is uncertain. This CDR3 region has 14 residues. From germline, CDR1 is SEHNR and CDR2 FQNEAQ (reference sequence). The CDR3: CASSQSSSRETQYF. The DNA for the CDR3 is TGCGCCAGCAGCCAATCTTCTTCTCGGGAGACCCAGTACTTC.

This sequence joins TRBV5-1 and TRBJ2-1; 12 nucleotides agree with TRBD2. Germline assignment: CDR1 SGHRS and CDR2 YFSETQ. The CDR3 spans 16 residues. V shed 0 bases, J shed 3 bases, and the junction held 1 base outside the gene matches. The CDR3 is CASSLGLAGVYNEQFF. The CDR3 DNA reads as TGCGCCAGCAGCTTGGGACTAGCGGGGGTCTACAATGAGCAGTTCTTC.

V gene TRBV4-3 combines with J gene TRBJ1-1, with 7 positions matching TRBD1. The germline CDR1 and CDR2 sequences are LGHNA and YSLEER. V lost 3 bases, J lost 5 bases, and 6 bases stayed unmatched. The CDR3 extends over 14 amino acids. In nucleotides, the CDR3 is TGCGCCAGCAGCCAGGAGGGGGCGAGAACTGAAGCTTTCTTT. It encodes CASSQEGARTEAFF.